These T cell receptor beta chains were read from a single sample in a study of patients and donors after allogeneic stem cell transplantation. A single record per CDR3 protein comes from TCRdb applying MiXCR to the RT-PCR reads. The sample records tens of thousands of distinct CDR3 sequences, 5% being singletons. Input material: blood, either unsorted or a sorted T cell fraction (not recorded which). The receptors were gathered from a human donor who was either an allogeneic HSCT recipient or a stem cell or donor lymphocyte infusion donor (not recorded which). It is not recorded whose cells these are; they may come from a transplant donor. The CDR3 runs from the conserved cysteine through the conserved F or W. Fields, in order: D gene, V gene, clone size, J gene, CDR3 protein, CDR3 DNA. The D gene is left open where the match is weak. Clone size is shown for a subset of rows, as once, few, many or a class of expanded clone.

>TRBD2|TRBV12-3/TRBV12-4|many|TRBJ2-3
CASSFLAGPGTDTQYF
TGTGCCAGCAGTTTTTTAGCGGGGCCCGGCACAGATACGCAGTATTTT
>-|TRBV5-1|many|TRBJ2-7
CASSLGGGYGQDEQYF
TGCGCCAGCAGCTTGGGAGGAGGGTACGGCCAGGACGAGCAGTACTTC
>TRBD2|TRBV6-1|many|TRBJ2-7
CASSVSSGGFNEQYF
TGTGCCAGCAGTGTTTCCAGCGGGGGGTTCAACGAGCAGTACTTC
>-|TRBV27|many|TRBJ1-1
CATRPGGMNTEAFF
TGTGCCACCCGACCGGGGGGCATGAACACTGAAGCTTTCTTT
>TRBD2|TRBV19|many|TRBJ2-3
CATSVSGANTQYF
TGTGCCACCTCGGTTAGCGGGGCAAATACGCAGTATTTT
>-|TRBV7-9|many|TRBJ1-1
CASSLPIGLGTEAFF
TGTGCCAGCAGCTTACCCATCGGGTTGGGCACTGAAGCTTTCTTT
>-|TRBV10-3|many|TRBJ1-2
CAISESADEGYTF
TGTGCCATCAGTGAGTCAGCCGATGAAGGCTACACCTTC
>-|TRBV18|-|TRBJ2-1
CASSTSNEQFF
TGTGCCAGCTCAACGAGCAATGAGCAGTTCTTC
>TRBD2|TRBV10-2|many|TRBJ2-7
CASRLAGDHYEQYF
TGCGCCAGCAGACTAGCGGGAGATCACTACGAGCAGTACTTC
>TRBD2|TRBV20-1|many|TRBJ2-5
CSATRLAGGSETQYF
TGCAGTGCTACCCGACTAGCGGGGGGGTCGGAGACCCAGTACTTC
>TRBD2|TRBV5-4|many|TRBJ2-1
CASSPIEDLAGGPNEQFF
TGTGCCAGCAGCCCCATAGAGGACCTAGCGGGGGGGCCTAATGAGCAGTTCTTC
>-|TRBV5-6|-|TRBJ2-2
CASSGAWDGENTGELFF
TGTGCCAGCAGCGGGGCCTGGGACGGAGAAAACACCGGGGAGCTGTTTTTT
>TRBD1|TRBV7-3|many|TRBJ2-1
CASSLVGGSYNEQFF
TGTGCCAGCAGCTTAGTAGGGGGCAGCTACAATGAGCAGTTCTTC
>TRBD2|TRBV5-1|few|TRBJ2-7
CASSLDGLAGGGEQYF
TGCGCCAGCAGCTTGGACGGACTAGCGGGGGGGGGCGAGCAGTACTTC
>-|TRBV12-3/TRBV12-4|many|TRBJ1-1
CASSLRGAGGTEAFF
TGTGCCAGCAGTTTACGAGGGGCGGGTGGCACTGAAGCTTTCTTT
>-|TRBV28|many|TRBJ2-5
CASSLFGTGQETQYF
TGTGCCAGCAGTTTATTCGGGACGGGCCAAGAGACCCAGTACTTC
>TRBD1|TRBV6-5|few|TRBJ1-2
CASRTGAGGYTF
TGTGCCAGCAGGACAGGGGCTGGAGGCTACACCTTC
>-|TRBV21-1|many|TRBJ2-7
CASSKVAGSSYEQYF
TGTGCCAGCAGCAAAGTGGCGGGAAGCTCCTACGAGCAGTACTTC
>-|TRBV11-2|many|TRBJ2-7
CASSFGVYEQYF
TGTGCCAGCAGCTTTGGGGTTTACGAGCAGTACTTC